What follows are 2 T cell receptor beta chains derived from one specimen sequenced in a study of Ad26.COV2.S vaccination and SARS-CoV-2 variants (dated by TCRdb to about 2021). Read against the paper, the sample's treatment or condition label means: approximately 18 received Ad26.COV2.S at low or high dose, single or two shots; several received placebo; per-sample allocation not given. Repertoires of vaccine and placebo recipients were sequenced from samples taken on day 63 after the first injection. Library preparation was by the immunoSEQ multiplex PCR assay. TCRdb holds this immuneACCESS table with in-frame rearrangements only. Some clones are missing; in checked studies, unresolved V genes explain under half, and the rest has no known cause. A total of 440,000 or so clones appear in this sample, about 90% of them only once. In total, the top ten clones hold roughly 3.9% of the sample. The sample here was peripheral blood, taken in a trial of Ad26.COV2.S vaccine versus placebo. These TCRs come from a person between 18 and 59 years old who received the Ad26.COV2.S COVID-19 vaccine or a placebo.

This chain links TRBV6-5 with TRBJ1-1; D perhaps matches TRBD1 (5 bases). Per the germline V gene, CDR1 is MNHEY and CDR2 is SVGAGI. Trimming removed 7 bases from V and 1 base from J, with 13 bases in between. The CDR3 runs 14 residues. The CDR3 protein is CASTSRQRNTEAFF. The DNA of the CDR3 is TGTGCCAGCACGTCGAGACAGAGGAACACTGAAGCTTTCTTT.

This clone has a handful of counts. The chain has TRBV10-1 and TRBJ1-5; TRBD1 matches at 11 bases. This CDR3 region has 17 residues. With 6 bases clipped from V and 2 bases from J, the junction kept 9 bases outside the gene matches. Per germline, CDR1 WNHNN and CDR2 SYGVQD (reference sequence). CDR3 sequence (DNA): TGCGCCAGCAGGGAAAGGACAGGGGGCTTTCGCAATCAGCCCCAGCATTTT. Its translation: CASRERTGGFRNQPQHF.